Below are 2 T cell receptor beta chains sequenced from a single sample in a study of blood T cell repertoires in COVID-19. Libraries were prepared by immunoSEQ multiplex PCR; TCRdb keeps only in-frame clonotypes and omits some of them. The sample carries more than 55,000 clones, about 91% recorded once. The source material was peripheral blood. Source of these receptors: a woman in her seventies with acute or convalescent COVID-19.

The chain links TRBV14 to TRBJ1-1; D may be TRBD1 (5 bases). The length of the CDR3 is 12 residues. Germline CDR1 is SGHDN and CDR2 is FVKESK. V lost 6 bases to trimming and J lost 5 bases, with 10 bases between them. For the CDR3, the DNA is TGTGCCAGCAGTCCGGGGGTTACTGAAGCTTTCTTT. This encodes CASSPGVTEAFF.

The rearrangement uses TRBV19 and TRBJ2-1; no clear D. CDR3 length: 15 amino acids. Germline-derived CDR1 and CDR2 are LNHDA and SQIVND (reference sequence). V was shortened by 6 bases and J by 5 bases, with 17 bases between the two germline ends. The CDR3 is CASRHGRNTNNEQFF. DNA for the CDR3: TGTGCCAGTAGACATGGGCGAAACACCAACAATGAGCAGTTCTTC.